This T cell receptor beta chain was found in a study of CD8+ T cells in alopecia areata. Turning to the study itself: At a dose of 5 to 10 mg twice daily, oral tofacitinib was given to treated patients. Tofacitinib ran 6 to 18 months, followed by 6 months off drug. Findings and caveats of the study: The study found higher clonality in lesional than normal scalp, especially in alopecia totalis/universalis.

Isolated RNA was reverse transcribed into cDNA used as the sequencing template. Using immunoSEQ multiplex PCR, the repertoire was profiled, and TCRdb retains in-frame clones only, with some absent. The sample contains roughly 130,000 clones, 45% to 65% of which appear only once. This clone appeared a few times. Its antigen is unidentified. The CDR3 covers 13 residues. The germline V gene encodes CDR1 MNHEY and CDR2 SVGAGI. Trimming removed 5 bases from V and 4 bases from J, with 8 bases in between. CD4+ and CD8+ T cells were sorted from PBMCs stained for CD3, CD4 and CD8. V and J are TRBV6-5 and TRBJ2-2; no reliable D call. This receptor was obtained from a human donor with alopecia areata. Sequenced here: CD4+ T cells sorted from blood, sampled at week 0. The CDR3 sequence: CASSQTPTGELFF. The DNA of the CDR3 is TGTGCCAGCAGTCAGACTCCCACCGGGGAGCTGTTTTTT.